The 19 T cell receptor beta chains listed next were all sequenced from one sample in a study of patients and donors after allogeneic stem cell transplantation. TCRdb independently ran MiXCR on the RT-PCR reads; one entry per CDR3 protein. The table has roughly 960,000 distinct CDR3 sequences, about a sixth seen once. The sequencing sample was made of blood, either unsorted or a sorted T cell fraction (not recorded which). These receptors were collected from a human donor who was either an allogeneic HSCT recipient or a stem cell or donor lymphocyte infusion donor (not recorded which). It is not recorded whose cells these are; they may come from a transplant donor.

The sample holds a few counts of this clonotype. The chain recombines TRBV9 with TRBJ1-1; D is unclear. From germline, CDR1 is SGDLS and CDR2 YYNGEE. The ends were cut back, 1 base at V and 4 bases at J, with 8 bases in the middle. The CDR3 is 13 residues long. The CDR3 protein is CASSVLGSTEAFF. In DNA form, the CDR3 reads TGTGCCAGCAGCGTATTGGGCAGCACTGAAGCTTTCTTT.

Ten or more counts support this clonotype. The rearrangement uses TRBV11-2 and TRBJ2-5; D gene ambiguous. There are 13 residues in the CDR3. Germline V gene data show CDR1 as SGHAT and CDR2 as FQNNGV. Trimming pared 5 bases from V and 5 bases from J, leaving 12 bases between. In DNA form, the CDR3 reads TGTGCCAGCAGCCCAAGTTCTAGGGAGACCCAGTACTTC. It yields the protein CASSPSSRETQYF.

The table lists this clonotype with a few counts. The V gene is TRBV20-1, the J gene TRBJ2-3; no clear D gene. Trimming took 3 bases from V and 3 from J, leaving 13 bases between them. This CDR3 region has 14 residues. In germline, CDR1 is DFQATT, CDR2 SNEGSKA (reference sequence). CDR3 residues: CSASRSQATDTQYF. CDR3 nucleotide sequence: TGCAGTGCTAGTCGGAGTCAGGCTACAGATACGCAGTATTTT.

This clonotype came up many times. The chain carries TRBV12-3 or TRBV12-4 and TRBJ1-2; D is undetermined. Trimming took 3 bases from V and 3 from J, leaving 5 bases between them. There are 12 residues in the CDR3. The DNA for the CDR3 is TGTGCCAGCAGTTTTGGATACTATGGCTACACCTTC. Its translation: CASSFGYYGYTF.

This clonotype was detected a few times. V and J are TRBV24-1 and TRBJ2-3; D is unclear. The V end lost 3 bases, the J end lost 4 bases, and 13 bases lay between the germline ends. This CDR3 comprises 15 residues. CDR1 is KGHDR and CDR2 is SFDVKD in the germline V gene. DNA of the CDR3: TGTGCCACCAGTGATCGACGGACCGGACCAGATACGCAGTATTTT. Protein sequence: CATSDRRTGPDTQYF.

This CDR3 reads CSATRQIANYGYTF. The CDR3 DNA reads as TGCAGTGCTACCCGACAGATAGCTAACTATGGCTACACCTTC. J is TRBJ1-2 and V is TRBV20-1, with D perhaps matching TRBD1 (5 bases). Deletions cut 4 bases from V and 0 bases from J, with 12 bases between. The germline CDR1 and CDR2 sequences are DFQATT and SNEGSKA (reference sequence). The CDR3 consists of 14 residues.

In this sample, this clonotype turned up a few times. The CDR3 nucleotides are TGCGCCAGCAGCCAAACCAGGAACCGGGCGGGCAATGAGCAGTTCTTC. As protein: CASSQTRNRAGNEQFF. V is TRBV4-3 and J is TRBJ2-1; D is possibly TRBD2 (5 bases). This CDR3 contains 16 residues. Per germline, CDR1 LGHNA and CDR2 YSLEER. V lost 2 bases and J 6 bases, leaving 17 bases between the germline ends.

The chain recombines TRBV7-2 with TRBJ1-3, with TRBD1 matching over 7 bases. The V and J ends lost 3 bases and 0 bases, in that order; junction bases with no gene match: 8. Per the germline V gene, CDR1 is SGHTA and CDR2 is FQGNSA. CDR3 length equals 17 residues. The CDR3 is CASSFSGTDSSGNTIYF. The DNA of the CDR3 is TGTGCCAGCAGCTTCTCCGGGACAGATAGCTCTGGAAACACCATATATTTT.

The chain combines TRBV7-6 with TRBJ1-5; 7 bases agree with TRBD1. Losses at the gene ends were 4 bases for V and 6 bases for J; bases not matched to a gene: 6. Germline V gene sequence: CDR1 SGHVS, CDR2 FNYEAQ. This CDR3 spans 14 amino acids. This CDR3 reads CASSSGDRAQPQHF. CDR3 sequence (DNA): TGTGCCAGCAGCTCTGGAGACAGGGCTCAGCCCCAGCATTTT.

This clonotype was observed a few times. The genes are TRBV24-1 and TRBJ2-4, with 15 bases aligning to TRBD2. Trimming removed 7 bases from V and 1 base from J; junction bases left unmatched: 13. CDR3 length: 20 amino acids. Germline V CDR1 and CDR2: KGHDR, SFDVKD. The DNA for the CDR3 is TGTGCCACCAGCTTACCACCGGGACTAGCGGGGGGATCCGCCAAAAACATTCAGTACTTC. Translating gives CATSLPPGLAGGSAKNIQYF.

This chain joins TRBV18 and TRBJ1-1; 7 nucleotides align to TRBD1. The CDR3 sequence is 12 residues long. Germline CDR1 KGHSH, CDR2 LQKENI. J gave up 6 bases and V 6 bases, and 4 bases lay outside the gene matches. The DNA of the CDR3 is TGTGCCAGCTCCGAGGGGGCAGCTGAAGCTTTCTTT. Its translation is CASSEGAAEAFF.

The rearrangement joins TRBV29-1 to TRBJ2-2, with D uncertain. The CDR3 totals 14 residues. Germline V gene sequence: CDR1 SQVTM, CDR2 ANQGSEA. V lost 4 bases to trimming and J lost 0 bases, with 9 bases between them. CDR3 in DNA: TGCAGCGTTGTTGGGGAACCGAACACCGGGGAGCTGTTTTTT. Translated, it gives CSVVGEPNTGELFF.

This clonotype was observed a few times. The chain combines TRBV5-1 with TRBJ2-2; TRBD1 is a possible D gene (5 bases). From germline, CDR1 is SGHRS and CDR2 YFSETQ. The CDR3 contains 15 residues. V was clipped by 4 bases and J by 0 bases, with 10 bases between them. Written as DNA, the CDR3 is TGCGCCAGCAGCACGGACACCACGAACACCGGGGAGCTGTTTTTT. It translates to CASSTDTTNTGELFF.

This clonotype showed up many times. The chain links TRBV5-1 to TRBJ1-1; no definite D call. CDR1 and CDR2 from the germline V gene are SGHRS and YFSETQ. V was cut by 1 base and J by 3 bases, with 4 bases left in between. This CDR3 region has 12 residues. For the CDR3, the DNA is TGCGCCAGCAGCTTGAGTGACACTGAAGCTTTCTTT. It encodes CASSLSDTEAFF.

J is TRBJ1-1 and V is TRBV27, with a weak D call TRBD1 (5 bases). Per the germline V gene, CDR1 is MNHEY and CDR2 is SMNVEV (reference sequence). V gave up 6 bases and J gave up 5 bases, with 10 bases separating them. The CDR3 is 12 amino acids. This chain's CDR3 is CASRSRATEAFF. In DNA form, the CDR3 reads TGTGCCAGCAGGAGCAGGGCGACTGAAGCTTTCTTT.

This clonotype was found many times. This chain links TRBV7-6 with TRBJ1-1; possible D gene TRBD1, 5 bases. The CDR3 has 12 amino acids. Per germline, CDR1 SGHVS and CDR2 FNYEAQ. Deletions cut 8 bases from V and 0 bases from J, with 7 bases between. The CDR3 protein is CASQGVNTEAFF. In DNA form, the CDR3 reads TGTGCCAGCCAGGGAGTGAACACTGAAGCTTTCTTT. Full variable domain (remainder filled in from reference TRBV7-6 and TRBJ1-1): GAGVSQSPRYKVTKRGQDVALRCDPISGHVSLYWYRQALGQGPEFLTYFNYEAQQDKSGLPNDRFSAERPEGSISTLTIQRTEQRDSAMYRCASQGVNTEAFFGQGTRLTVV.

The chain uses TRBV7-9 and TRBJ2-5; D not resolved. This CDR3 is 13 amino acids long. The germline CDR1 and CDR2 sequences are SEHNR and FQNEAQ (reference sequence). V lost 4 bases, J lost 6 bases, and 12 bases lay in between. CDR3 sequence reads: CASSSSTWKTQYF. DNA of the CDR3: TGTGCCAGCAGCTCATCTACCTGGAAGACCCAGTACTTC. The complete variable domain, with remaining parts taken from reference TRBV7-9 and TRBJ2-5, reads DTGVSQNPRHKITKRGQNVTFRCDPISEHNRLYWYRQTLGQGPEFLTYFQNEAQLEKSRLLSDRFSAERPKGSFSTLEIQRTEQGDSAMYLCASSSSTWKTQYFGPGTRLLVL.

The sample holds a few counts of this clonotype. The chain is built from TRBV28 and TRBJ1-2; maybe TRBD1 (5 bases). The CDR3 has 19 residues. V lost 3 bases to trimming and J lost 4 bases, with 27 bases between them. Germline assignment: CDR1 MDHEN and CDR2 SYDVKM. The CDR3 region is CASSFRFSAPGAQSYGYTF. The CDR3 DNA reads as TGTGCCAGCAGTTTTAGATTTTCCGCTCCCGGGGCTCAAAGCTATGGCTACACCTTC.

The rearrangement uses TRBV27 and TRBJ2-3; 9 bases fit TRBD2. This CDR3 has 15 residues. The V gene end was trimmed by 7 bases and the J gene end by 0 bases; junction bases not matched to a gene: 5. Germline-derived CDR1 and CDR2 are MNHEY and SMNVEV (reference sequence). The CDR3 loop is CASKLAGLSTDTQYF. In nucleotides, the CDR3 is TGTGCCAGCAAGCTAGCGGGGCTTAGCACAGATACGCAGTATTTT.